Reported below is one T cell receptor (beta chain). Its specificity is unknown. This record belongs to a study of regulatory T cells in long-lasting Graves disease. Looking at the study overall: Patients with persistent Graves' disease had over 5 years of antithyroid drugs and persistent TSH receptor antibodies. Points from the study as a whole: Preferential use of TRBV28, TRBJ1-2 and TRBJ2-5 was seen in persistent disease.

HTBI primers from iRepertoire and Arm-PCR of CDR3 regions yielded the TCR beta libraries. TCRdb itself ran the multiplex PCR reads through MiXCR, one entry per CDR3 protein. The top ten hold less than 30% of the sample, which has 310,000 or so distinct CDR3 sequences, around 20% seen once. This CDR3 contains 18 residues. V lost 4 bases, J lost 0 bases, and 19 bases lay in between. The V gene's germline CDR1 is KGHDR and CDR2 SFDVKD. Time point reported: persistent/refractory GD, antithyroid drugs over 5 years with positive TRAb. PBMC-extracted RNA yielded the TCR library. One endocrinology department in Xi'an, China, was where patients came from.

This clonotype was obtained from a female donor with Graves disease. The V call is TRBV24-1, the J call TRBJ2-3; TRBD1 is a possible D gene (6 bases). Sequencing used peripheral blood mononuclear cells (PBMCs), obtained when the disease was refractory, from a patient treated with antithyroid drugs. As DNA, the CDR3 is TGTGCCACCAGTGACCACCTTAACAGGGACACTAGCACAGATACGCAGTATTTT. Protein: CATSDHLNRDTSTDTQYF.